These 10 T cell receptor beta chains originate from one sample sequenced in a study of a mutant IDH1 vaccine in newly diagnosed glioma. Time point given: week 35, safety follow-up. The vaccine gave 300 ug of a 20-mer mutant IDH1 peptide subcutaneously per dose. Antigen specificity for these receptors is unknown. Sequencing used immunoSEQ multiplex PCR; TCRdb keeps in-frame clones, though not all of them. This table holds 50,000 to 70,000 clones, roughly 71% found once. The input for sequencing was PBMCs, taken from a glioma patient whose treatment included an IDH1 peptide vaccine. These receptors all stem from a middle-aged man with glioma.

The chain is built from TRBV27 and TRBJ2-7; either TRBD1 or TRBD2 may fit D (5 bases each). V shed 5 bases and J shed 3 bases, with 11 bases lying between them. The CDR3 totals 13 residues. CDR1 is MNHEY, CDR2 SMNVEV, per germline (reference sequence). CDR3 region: CASSRRGDYEQYF. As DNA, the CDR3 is TGTGCCAGCAGTCGACGAGGGGACTACGAGCAGTACTTC.

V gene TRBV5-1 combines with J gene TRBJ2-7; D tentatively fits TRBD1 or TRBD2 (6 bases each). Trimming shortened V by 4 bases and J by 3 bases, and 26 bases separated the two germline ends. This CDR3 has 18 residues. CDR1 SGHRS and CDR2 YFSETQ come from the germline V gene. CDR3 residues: CASSPSMGGTGIGYEQYF. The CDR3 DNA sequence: TGCGCCAGCAGCCCAAGCATGGGGGGAACAGGGATAGGCTACGAGCAGTACTTC.

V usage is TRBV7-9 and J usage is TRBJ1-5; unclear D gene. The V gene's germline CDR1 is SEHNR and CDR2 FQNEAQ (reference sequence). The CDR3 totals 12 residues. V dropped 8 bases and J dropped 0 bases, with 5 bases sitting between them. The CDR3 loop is CASAGSNQPQHF. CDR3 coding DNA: TGTGCCAGCGCGGGTAGCAATCAGCCCCAGCATTTT.

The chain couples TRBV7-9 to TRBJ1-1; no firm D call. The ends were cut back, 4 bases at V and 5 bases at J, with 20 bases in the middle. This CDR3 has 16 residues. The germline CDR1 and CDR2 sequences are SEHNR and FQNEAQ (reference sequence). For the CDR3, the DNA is TGTGCCAGCAGCTCCCACCGGGATGGAGTGGGGACTGAAGCTTTCTTT. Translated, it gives CASSSHRDGVGTEAFF.

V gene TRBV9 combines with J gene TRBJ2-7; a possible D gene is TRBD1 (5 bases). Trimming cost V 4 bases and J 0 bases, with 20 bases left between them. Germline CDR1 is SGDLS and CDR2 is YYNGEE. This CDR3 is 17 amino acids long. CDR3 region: CASSTPRTQRYSYEQYF. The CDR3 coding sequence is TGTGCCAGCAGCACGCCCCGGACACAAAGATACTCCTACGAGCAGTACTTC.

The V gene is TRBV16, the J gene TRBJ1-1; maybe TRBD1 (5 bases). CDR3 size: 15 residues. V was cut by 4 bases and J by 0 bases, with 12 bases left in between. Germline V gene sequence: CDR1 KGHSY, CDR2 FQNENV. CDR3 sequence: CASSPNQGVNTEAFF. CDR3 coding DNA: TGTGCCAGCAGCCCTAATCAAGGGGTGAACACTGAAGCTTTCTTT.

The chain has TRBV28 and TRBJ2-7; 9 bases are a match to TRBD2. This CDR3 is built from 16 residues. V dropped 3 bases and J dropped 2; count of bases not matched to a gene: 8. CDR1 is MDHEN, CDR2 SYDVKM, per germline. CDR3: CASSLAGGEMTYEQYF. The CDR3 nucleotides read TGTGCCAGCAGTTTGGCGGGAGGGGAGATGACCTACGAGCAGTACTTC. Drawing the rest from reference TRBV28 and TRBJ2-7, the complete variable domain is DVKVTQSSRYLVKRTGEKVFLECVQDMDHENMFWYRQDPGLGLRLIYFSYDVKMKEKGDIPEGYSVSREKKERFSLILESASTNQTSMYLCASSLAGGEMTYEQYFGPGTRLTVT.

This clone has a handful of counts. CDR3 sequence reads: CASQRSNGEPQHF. CDR3 nucleotide sequence: TGTGCCAGCCAGAGGAGTAATGGGGAGCCCCAGCATTTT. The V call is TRBV18, the J call TRBJ1-5; D not certain. The CDR3 loop spans 13 amino acids. Deletions cut 8 bases from V and 8 bases from J, with 16 bases between. Germline CDR1 reads KGHSH; CDR2 reads LQKENI.

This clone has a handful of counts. CDR3 residues: CAWSGGGNTEAFF. CDR3 bases: TGTGCCTGGAGTGGTGGGGGGAACACTGAAGCTTTCTTT. The chain joins TRBV30 to TRBJ1-1; D is perhaps TRBD1 (5 bases). The CDR3 consists of 13 residues. CDR1 and CDR2 (germline): GTSNPN, SVGIG (reference sequence). V was pared by 1 base and J by 1 base, with 7 bases between.

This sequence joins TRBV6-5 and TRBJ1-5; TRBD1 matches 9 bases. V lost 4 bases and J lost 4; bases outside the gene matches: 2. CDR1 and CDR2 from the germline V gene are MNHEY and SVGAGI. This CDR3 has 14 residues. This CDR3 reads CASSSDRGNQPQHF. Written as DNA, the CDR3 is TGTGCCAGCAGTTCTGACAGGGGGAATCAGCCCCAGCATTTT.